This TCR beta chain emerged from a study of blood T cell repertoires in COVID-19. Study context: COVID-19 samples from acute and convalescent phases originated in the United States, Italy and Spain. The analysed material was cDNA or gDNA that came from T cells, B-cell-depleted T cells, or PBMCs.

Germline V gene lookup returns CDR1 SGHAT and CDR2 FQDESV (reference sequence). Trimming cost V 5 bases and J 15 bases; bases outside gene matches: 5. The CDR3 runs 11 residues. In the source study's methods: Reference gene primer amplification gave estimated nucleated cell counts. TCRdb keeps only in-frame clones here, not all; method: immunoSEQ multiplex PCR. V, J and clone size are those of that table, while D and trimming were read from the DNA. This table has roughly 68,000 clones, 70% to 85% appearing once. This TCR derives from a man older than 75 with active COVID-19. The specimen sequenced was peripheral blood. The chain uses TRBV11-1 and TRBJ2-1; 9 bases map to TRBD2. The CDR3 sequence: CASSPGTSRFF. The CDR3 nucleotides read TGTGCCAGCAGCCCCGGGACTAGCCGGTTCTTC.